The sequence of this T cell receptor (beta chain) was determined in a study of STAT3 mutations in large granular lymphocyte leukemia. Regarding this clone: Antigen: not known.

This CDR3 has 16 amino acids. Trimming removed 8 bases at V and 0 bases at J, with 18 bases between. CDR1 and CDR2 from the germline V gene are KGHSH and LQKENI. Study-level findings and limits: Every T-cell large granular lymphocyte leukemia patient had at least one immunodominant TCR beta clonotype.

Clones were sequenced by immunoSEQ multiplex PCR, and TCRdb holds only the in-frame ones, with some missing. The sample shows approximately 29,000 clones, 75% to 90% of them seen only once. The receptor comes from a man aged 60-69 years with T-cell large granular lymphocyte leukemia. Some clones in this sample may be carry-over from other donors' samples. Input material: peripheral blood mononuclear cells. The chain couples TRBV18 to TRBJ2-3; D may be TRBD2 (6 bases). The DNA of the CDR3 is TGTGCCAGCCGTAACCTGCCGGGACTTAGCACAGATACGCAGTATTTT. Its protein is CASRNLPGLSTDTQYF.